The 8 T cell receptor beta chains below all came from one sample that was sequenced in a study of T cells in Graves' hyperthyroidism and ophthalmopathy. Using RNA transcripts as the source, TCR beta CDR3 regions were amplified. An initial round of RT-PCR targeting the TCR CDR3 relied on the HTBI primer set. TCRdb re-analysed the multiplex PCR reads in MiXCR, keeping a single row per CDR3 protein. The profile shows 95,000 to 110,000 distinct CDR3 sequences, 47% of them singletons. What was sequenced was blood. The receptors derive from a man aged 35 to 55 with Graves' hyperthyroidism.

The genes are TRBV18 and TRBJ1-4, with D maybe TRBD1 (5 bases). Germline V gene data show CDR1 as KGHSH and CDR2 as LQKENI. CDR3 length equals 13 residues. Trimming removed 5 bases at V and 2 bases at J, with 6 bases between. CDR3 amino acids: CASSWGTNEKLFF. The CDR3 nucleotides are TGTGCCAGCTCATGGGGGACTAATGAAAAACTGTTTTTT.

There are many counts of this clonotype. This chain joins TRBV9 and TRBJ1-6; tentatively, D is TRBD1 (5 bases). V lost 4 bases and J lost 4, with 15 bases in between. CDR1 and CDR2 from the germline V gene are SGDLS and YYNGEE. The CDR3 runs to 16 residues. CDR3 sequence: CASSFYDEGYNSPLHF. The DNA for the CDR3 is TGTGCCAGCAGCTTTTACGACGAGGGGTATAATTCACCCCTCCACTTT.

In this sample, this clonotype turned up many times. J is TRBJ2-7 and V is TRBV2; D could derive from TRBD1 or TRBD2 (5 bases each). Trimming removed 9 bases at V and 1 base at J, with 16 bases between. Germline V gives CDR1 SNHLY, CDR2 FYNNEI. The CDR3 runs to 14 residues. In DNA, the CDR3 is TGTGCCAGGGCGGGCACAGGCCTATCCTACGAGCAGTACTTC. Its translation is CARAGTGLSYEQYF.

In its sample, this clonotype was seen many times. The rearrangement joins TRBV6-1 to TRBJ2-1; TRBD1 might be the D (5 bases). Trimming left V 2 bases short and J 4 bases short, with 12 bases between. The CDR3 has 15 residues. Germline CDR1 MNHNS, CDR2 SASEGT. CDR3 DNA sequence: TGTGCCAGCAGTGAATGGGCAGGGAAGTACAATGAGCAGTTCTTC. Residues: CASSEWAGKYNEQFF.

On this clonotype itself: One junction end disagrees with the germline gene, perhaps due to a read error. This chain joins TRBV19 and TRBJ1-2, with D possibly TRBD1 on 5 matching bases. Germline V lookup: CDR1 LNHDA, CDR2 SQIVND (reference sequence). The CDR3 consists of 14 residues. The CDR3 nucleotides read TGTGCCAGTAGCAGGGTCATTACTAACTACGGCTACACCTTC. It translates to CASSRVITNYGYTF.

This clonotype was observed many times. The DNA for the CDR3 is TGTGCCAGCAGTGAAGGGGGGCAAAGTCGGGGCTACACCTTC. Amino acid sequence: CASSEGGQSRGYTF. The chain uses TRBV6-1 and TRBJ1-2; D possibly corresponds to TRBD1 (6 bases). V was cut by 1 base and J by 8 bases, with 14 bases left in between. Looked up from germline, CDR1 is MNHNS and CDR2 is SASEGT. The CDR3 spans 14 residues.

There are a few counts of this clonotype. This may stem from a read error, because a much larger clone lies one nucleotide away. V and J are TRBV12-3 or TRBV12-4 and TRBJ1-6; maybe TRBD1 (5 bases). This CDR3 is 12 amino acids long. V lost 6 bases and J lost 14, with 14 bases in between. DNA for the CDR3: TGTGCCAGCAGGCCCCCGGGGGGAACCCTCCACTTT. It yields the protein CASRPPGGTLHF.

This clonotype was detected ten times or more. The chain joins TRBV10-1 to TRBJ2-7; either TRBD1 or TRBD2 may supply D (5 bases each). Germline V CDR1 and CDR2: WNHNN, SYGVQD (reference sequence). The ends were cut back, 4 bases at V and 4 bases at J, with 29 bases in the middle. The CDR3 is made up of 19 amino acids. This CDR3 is CASSALGAGGPNTAYEQYF. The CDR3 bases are TGCGCCAGCAGTGCCCTCGGGGCCGGAGGACCAAATACAGCTTACGAGCAGTACTTC.